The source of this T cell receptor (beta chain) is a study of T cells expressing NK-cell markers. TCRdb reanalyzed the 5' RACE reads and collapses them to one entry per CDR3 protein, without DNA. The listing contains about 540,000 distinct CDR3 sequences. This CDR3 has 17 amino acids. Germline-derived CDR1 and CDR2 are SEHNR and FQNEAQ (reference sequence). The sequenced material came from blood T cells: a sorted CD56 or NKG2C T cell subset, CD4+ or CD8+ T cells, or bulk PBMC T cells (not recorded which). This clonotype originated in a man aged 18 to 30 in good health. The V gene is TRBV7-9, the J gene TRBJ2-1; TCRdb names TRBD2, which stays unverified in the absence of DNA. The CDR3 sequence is CAIPGTSGTLTYNEQFF.